This T cell receptor beta chain stems from a study of identical twins. This CDR3 has 13 residues. Germline-derived CDR1 and CDR2 are SGHTA and FQGTGA. Trimming cost V 5 bases and J 6 bases, with 12 bases left between them. MiXCR was run by TCRdb on the 5' RACE reads, yielding one entry per CDR3 protein. The sample yields about 530,000 distinct CDR3 sequences, about 16% seen once. This clonotype has just a few counts. This same sample was also taken into another study, of yellow fever vaccine responses in identical twins.

The rearrangement joins TRBV7-3 to TRBJ2-3; the D is unclear. Material: CD4+ T cells sorted from blood. This TCR was recovered from a young woman in good health. In DNA, the CDR3 is TGTGCCAGCAGCCTGGCTAGGCTCGATACGCAGTATTTT. This encodes CASSLARLDTQYF.